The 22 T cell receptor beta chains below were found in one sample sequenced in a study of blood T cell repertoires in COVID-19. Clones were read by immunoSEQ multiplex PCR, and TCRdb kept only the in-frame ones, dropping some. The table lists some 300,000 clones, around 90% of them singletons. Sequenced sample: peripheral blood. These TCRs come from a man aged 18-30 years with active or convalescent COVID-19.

CDR3 sequence reads: CASSFDSIYSNQPQHF. The DNA for the CDR3 is TGTGCCAGCAGTTTTGACAGTATCTATAGCAATCAGCCCCAGCATTTT. The chain combines TRBV28 with TRBJ1-5, with D possibly matching TRBD1 (5 bases). The germline V gene has CDR1 MDHEN and CDR2 SYDVKM. Trimming took off 3 bases at V and 0 bases at J, with 12 bases between the two ends. CDR3 length: 16 residues.

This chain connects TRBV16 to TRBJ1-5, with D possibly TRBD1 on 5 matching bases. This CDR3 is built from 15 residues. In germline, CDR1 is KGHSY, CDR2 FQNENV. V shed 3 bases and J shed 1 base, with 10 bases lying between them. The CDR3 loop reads CASSQQGGSNQPQHF. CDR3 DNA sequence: TGTGCCAGCAGCCAGCAGGGAGGGAGCAATCAGCCCCAGCATTTT.

The CDR3 sequence is CASSQEGGEDYYGYTF. CDR3 DNA: TGCGCCAGCAGCCAAGAGGGGGGTGAAGACTACTATGGCTACACCTTC. V usage is TRBV4-1 and J usage is TRBJ1-2, with a tentative D call TRBD1 (5 bases). CDR1 and CDR2 from the germline V gene are MGHRA and YSYEKL. This CDR3 comprises 16 residues. The V end lost 0 bases, the J end lost 3 bases, and 14 bases lay between the germline ends.

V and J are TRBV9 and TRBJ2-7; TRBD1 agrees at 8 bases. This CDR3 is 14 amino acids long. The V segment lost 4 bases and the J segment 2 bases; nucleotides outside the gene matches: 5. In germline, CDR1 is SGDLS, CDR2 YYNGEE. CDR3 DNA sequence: TGTGCCAGCAGCCCGACAGGGGTGGCCTACGAGCAGTACTTC. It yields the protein CASSPTGVAYEQYF.

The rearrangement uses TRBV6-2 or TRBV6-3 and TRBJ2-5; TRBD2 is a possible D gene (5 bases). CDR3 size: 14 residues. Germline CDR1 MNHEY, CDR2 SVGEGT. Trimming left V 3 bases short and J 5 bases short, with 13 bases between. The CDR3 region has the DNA TGTGCCAGCAGTTATGTCAGTCCGGGGGAGACCCAGTACTTC. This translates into CASSYVSPGETQYF.

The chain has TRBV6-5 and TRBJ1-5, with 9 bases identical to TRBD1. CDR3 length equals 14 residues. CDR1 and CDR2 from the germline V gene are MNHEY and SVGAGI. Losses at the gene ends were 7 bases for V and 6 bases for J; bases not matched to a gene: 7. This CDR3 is CASTGNRGRQPQHF. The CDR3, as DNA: TGTGCCAGCACCGGAAACAGGGGGCGTCAGCCCCAGCATTTT.

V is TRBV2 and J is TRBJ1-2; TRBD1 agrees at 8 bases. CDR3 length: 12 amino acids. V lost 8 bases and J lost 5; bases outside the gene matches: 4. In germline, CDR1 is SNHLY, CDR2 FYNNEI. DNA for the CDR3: TGTGCCAGCGGACAGGGTTATTATGGCTACACCTTC. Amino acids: CASGQGYYGYTF.

The CDR3 DNA is TGTGCTAGTGGTTTCGGACAGGGGGTCAATCAGCCCCAGCATTTT. Translated, it gives CASGFGQGVNQPQHF. The chain employs TRBV12-5 and TRBJ1-5, with 10 bases fitting TRBD1. V was pared by 3 bases and J by 3 bases, with 2 bases of the junction left unmatched. CDR1 and CDR2 (germline): LGHNT, FRNRAP. This CDR3 is built from 15 residues.

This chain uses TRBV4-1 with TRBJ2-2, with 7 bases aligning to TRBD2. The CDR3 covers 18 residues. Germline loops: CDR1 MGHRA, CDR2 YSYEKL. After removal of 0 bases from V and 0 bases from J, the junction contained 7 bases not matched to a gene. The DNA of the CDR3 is TGCGCCAGCAGCCAAGATGGAGCGGGGCGAGCGAACACCGGGGAGCTGTTTTTT. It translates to CASSQDGAGRANTGELFF.

CDR3 nucleotides: TGTGCCAGCAGTGAGGACAGGGGCTCACCCCTCCACTTT. Translating it yields CASSEDRGSPLHF. The rearrangement uses TRBV6-4 and TRBJ1-6, with 9 positions matching TRBD1. Per the germline V gene, CDR1 is MRHNA and CDR2 is SNTAGT. Trimming took 3 bases from V and 10 from J; bases not matched to a gene: 1. The CDR3 runs to 13 residues.

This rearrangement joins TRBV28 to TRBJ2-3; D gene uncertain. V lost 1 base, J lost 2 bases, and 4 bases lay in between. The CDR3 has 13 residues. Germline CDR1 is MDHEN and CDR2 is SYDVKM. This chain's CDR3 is CASSLLFTDTQYF. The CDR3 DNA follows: TGTGCCAGCAGTTTATTATTCACAGATACGCAGTATTTT.

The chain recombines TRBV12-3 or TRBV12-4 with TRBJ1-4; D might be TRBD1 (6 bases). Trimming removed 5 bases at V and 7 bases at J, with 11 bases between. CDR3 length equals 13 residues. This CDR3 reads CASSDRQGEKLFF. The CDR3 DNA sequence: TGTGCCAGCAGTGACAGGCAGGGTGAAAAACTGTTTTTT.

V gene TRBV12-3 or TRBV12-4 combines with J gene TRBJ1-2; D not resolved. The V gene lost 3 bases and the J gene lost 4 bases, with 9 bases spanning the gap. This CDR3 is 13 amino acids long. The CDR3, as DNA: TGTGCCAGCAGTTTCGTACAGACCTATGGCTACACCTTC. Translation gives CASSFVQTYGYTF.

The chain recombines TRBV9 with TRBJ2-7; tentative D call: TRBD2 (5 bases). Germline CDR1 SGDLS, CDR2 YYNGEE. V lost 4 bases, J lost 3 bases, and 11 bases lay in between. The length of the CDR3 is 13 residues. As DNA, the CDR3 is TGTGCCAGCAGCCTCGGACTTCACTACGAGCAGTACTTC. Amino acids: CASSLGLHYEQYF.

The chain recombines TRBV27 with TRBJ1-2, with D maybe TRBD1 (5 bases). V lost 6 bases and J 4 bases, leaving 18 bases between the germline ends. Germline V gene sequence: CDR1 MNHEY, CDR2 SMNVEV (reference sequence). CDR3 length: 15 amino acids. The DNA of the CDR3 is TGTGCCAGCAGCCCAACAGCGGGGGTCGGCTATGGCTACACCTTC. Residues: CASSPTAGVGYGYTF.

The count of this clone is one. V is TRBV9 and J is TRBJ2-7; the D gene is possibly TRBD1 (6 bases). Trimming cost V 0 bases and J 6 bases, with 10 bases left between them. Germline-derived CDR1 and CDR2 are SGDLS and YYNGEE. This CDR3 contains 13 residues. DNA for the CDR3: TGTGCCAGCAGCGTAGTACAGGGTGCCGAGCAGTACTTC. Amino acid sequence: CASSVVQGAEQYF.

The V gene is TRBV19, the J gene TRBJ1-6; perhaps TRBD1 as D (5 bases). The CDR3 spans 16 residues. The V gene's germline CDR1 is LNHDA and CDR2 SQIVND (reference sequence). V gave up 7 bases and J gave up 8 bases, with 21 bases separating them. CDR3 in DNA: TGTGCCAGTACCCGCGGGAAGGGGCTTTTGGATTCACCCCTCCACTTT. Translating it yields CASTRGKGLLDSPLHF.

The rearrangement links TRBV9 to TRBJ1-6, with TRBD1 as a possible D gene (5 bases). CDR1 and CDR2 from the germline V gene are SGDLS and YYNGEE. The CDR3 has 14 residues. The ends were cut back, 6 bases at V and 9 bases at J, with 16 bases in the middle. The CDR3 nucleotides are TGTGCCAGCACCAAGAGGCGGGACGGTTCACCCCTCCACTTT. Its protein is CASTKRRDGSPLHF.

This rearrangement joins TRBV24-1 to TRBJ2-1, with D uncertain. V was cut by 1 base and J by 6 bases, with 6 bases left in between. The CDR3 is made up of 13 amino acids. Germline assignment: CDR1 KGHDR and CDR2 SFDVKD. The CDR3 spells CATSDFHSNEQFF. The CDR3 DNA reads TGTGCCACCAGTGATTTTCATTCCAATGAGCAGTTCTTC.

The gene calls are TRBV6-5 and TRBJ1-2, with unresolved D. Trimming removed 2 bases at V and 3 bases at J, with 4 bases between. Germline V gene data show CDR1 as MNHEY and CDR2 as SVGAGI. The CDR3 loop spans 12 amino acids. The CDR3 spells CASSYADYGYTF. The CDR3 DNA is TGTGCCAGCAGTTACGCGGACTATGGCTACACCTTC.

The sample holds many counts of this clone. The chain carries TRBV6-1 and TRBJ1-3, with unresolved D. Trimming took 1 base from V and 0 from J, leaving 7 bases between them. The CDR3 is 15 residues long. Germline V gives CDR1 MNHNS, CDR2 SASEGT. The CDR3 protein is CASSEDEGSGNTIYF. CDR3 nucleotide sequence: TGTGCCAGCAGTGAAGACGAGGGCTCTGGAAACACCATATATTTT.

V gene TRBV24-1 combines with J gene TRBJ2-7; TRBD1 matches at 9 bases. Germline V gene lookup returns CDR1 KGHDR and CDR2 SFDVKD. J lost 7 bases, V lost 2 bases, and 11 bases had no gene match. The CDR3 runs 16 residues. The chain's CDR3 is CATSDSFPGQGREQYF. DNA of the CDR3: TGTGCCACCAGTGATTCTTTTCCGGGACAGGGAAGAGAGCAGTACTTC.